The 29 T cell receptor beta chains below were found in one sample sequenced in a study of cytomegalovirus exposure and HLA in healthy donors. The PCR ran on 60 Vbeta and 13 Jbeta primers. Clones were read by immunoSEQ multiplex PCR, and TCRdb kept only the in-frame ones, dropping some. The sample holds some 200,000 clones, roughly three quarters seen once. Sample: PBMCs. These receptors were collected from a male donor in good health and CMV-seropositive.

This chain uses TRBV19 with TRBJ1-6; the match to TRBD1 covers 11 bases. This CDR3 has 21 amino acids. V was pared by 2 bases and J by 7 bases, with 19 bases of the junction left unmatched. Germline-derived CDR1 and CDR2 are LNHDA and SQIVND (reference sequence). The CDR3 bases are TGTGCCAGTAGTATAAGGGGTCCAGGGACAGGGGGAAGTATAAGGAATTCACCCCTCCACTTT. This codes for CASSIRGPGTGGSIRNSPLHF.

The chain joins TRBV29-1 to TRBJ2-2; the match to TRBD1 covers 10 bases. Germline values: CDR1 SQVTM, CDR2 ANQGSEA. Germline trimming cut 7 bases from V and 4 bases from J; bases unmatched to any gene: 3. The length of the CDR3 is 13 residues. CDR3 DNA sequence: TGCAGCGGACAGGGGGCGAGCACCGGGGAGCTGTTTTTT. Amino acid sequence: CSGQGASTGELFF.

The genes are TRBV7-3 and TRBJ2-5; D gene unclear. The CDR3 runs to 13 residues. The germline V gene encodes CDR1 SGHTA and CDR2 FQGTGA. Between the trimmed V and J ends, which lost 5 bases and 2 bases, there was a span of 9 bases. The CDR3 DNA reads as TGTGCCAGCAGCCTCCCCCTTCAAGAGACCCAGTACTTC. Encoded protein: CASSLPLQETQYF.

The rearrangement links TRBV10-3 to TRBJ2-7; 7 bases are shared with TRBD1. The junction had 5 bases not matched to a gene; V was cut back by 2 bases and J by 4 bases. Germline V gives CDR1 ENHRY, CDR2 SYGVKD. The CDR3 covers 14 residues. CDR3 residues: CAISEGTVRYEQYF. The CDR3 nucleotides read TGTGCCATCAGTGAGGGGACAGTCAGGTACGAGCAGTACTTC.

The rearrangement uses TRBV19 and TRBJ1-4, with 8 positions matching TRBD1. CDR3 length equals 15 residues. V shed 5 bases, J shed 7 bases, and the junction held 9 bases outside the gene matches. Germline V gene data show CDR1 as LNHDA and CDR2 as SQIVND (reference sequence). The CDR3 sequence: CASSPKRDRSEKLFF. CDR3 sequence (DNA): TGTGCCAGTAGTCCGAAAAGGGACAGGAGTGAAAAACTGTTTTTT.

The chain is built from TRBV28 and TRBJ1-2, with 12 bases that match TRBD1. This CDR3 has 13 residues. From germline, CDR1 is MDHEN and CDR2 SYDVKM. The V and J ends lost 10 bases and 9 bases, in that order; junction bases with no gene match: 9. CDR3 sequence (DNA): TGTGCCACCTTCGCGGGACAGGGGGCTCGCTACACCTTC. Translated: CATFAGQGARYTF.

The V call is TRBV9, the J call TRBJ1-2; the match to TRBD1 covers 8 bases. The CDR3 runs to 14 residues. Trimming took 4 bases from V and 4 from J; bases not matched to a gene: 6. The germline CDR1 and CDR2 sequences are SGDLS and YYNGEE. CDR3 region: CASSSGQGSYGYTF. The CDR3 DNA reads as TGTGCCAGCAGCTCCGGACAGGGAAGCTATGGCTACACCTTC.

The rearrangement joins TRBV7-2 to TRBJ2-1; TRBD2 matches 13 bases. CDR3 length: 16 residues. V lost 5 bases to trimming and J lost 4 bases; unmatched junction nucleotides: 5. Germline CDR1 reads SGHTA; CDR2 reads FQGNSA. Written as DNA, the CDR3 is TGTGCCAGCAGCCCACTAGCGGGGGGGGCGTACAATGAGCAGTTCTTC. Protein product: CASSPLAGGAYNEQFF. Based on the CDR3 plus reference TRBV7-2 and TRBJ2-1, the full variable domain is GAGVSQSPSNKVTEKGKDVELRCDPISGHTALYWYRQSLGQGLEFLIYFQGNSAPDKSGLPSDRFSAERTGGSVSTLTIQRTQQEDSAVYLCASSPLAGGAYNEQFFGPGTRLTVL.

This chain uses TRBV9 with TRBJ2-3, with TRBD2 matching 12 bases. V gave up 0 bases and J gave up 3 bases; unmatched junction bases: 8. CDR3 length: 18 residues. Germline V gene lookup returns CDR1 SGDLS and CDR2 YYNGEE. Written as DNA, the CDR3 is TGTGCCAGCAGCGTAGGTCGGCTAGCGGGAGGGATGACAGATACGCAGTATTTT. This gives the protein CASSVGRLAGGMTDTQYF. Using reference TRBV9 and TRBJ2-3 for the parts outside the CDR3, the full variable domain is DSGVTQTPKHLITATGQRVTLRCSPRSGDLSVYWYQQSLDQGLQFLIQYYNGEERAKGNILERFSAQQFPDLHSELNLSSLELGDSALYFCASSVGRLAGGMTDTQYFGPGTRLTVL.

This clone has just a few counts. V gene TRBV4-1 combines with J gene TRBJ2-4; D possibly corresponds to TRBD2 (7 bases). Germline CDR1 is MGHRA and CDR2 is YSYEKL. The CDR3 loop spans 16 amino acids. V was clipped by 4 bases and J by 7 bases, with 20 bases between them. CDR3 DNA: TGCGCCAGCAGCCGTGTTCCGGAAGGGGGGGGGAACATTCAGTACTTC. Translated, it gives CASSRVPEGGGNIQYF.

The rearrangement links TRBV18 to TRBJ1-4; D is perhaps TRBD1 (6 bases). From germline, CDR1 is KGHSH and CDR2 LQKENI. Trimming cost V 4 bases and J 17 bases, with 17 bases left between them. This CDR3 has 12 amino acids. CDR3 bases: TGTGCCAGCTCACGGGACACGCTCGTCGGCTTTTTT. Translation: CASSRDTLVGFF.

The J gene is TRBJ2-2, the V gene TRBV2, with 12 bases identical to TRBD1. Germline V gene lookup returns CDR1 SNHLY and CDR2 FYNNEI. The CDR3 sequence is 16 residues long. Trimming took 7 bases from V and 3 from J; bases not matched to a gene: 6. The CDR3 DNA reads TGTGCCAGCAACCGGGGACAGGGGGCGTACACCGGGGAGCTGTTTTTT. This translates into CASNRGQGAYTGELFF.

This clone appeared a few times. The genes are TRBV9 and TRBJ2-7; tentatively, D is TRBD1 (5 bases). This CDR3 comprises 15 residues. Germline V gene lookup returns CDR1 SGDLS and CDR2 YYNGEE. V was cut by 3 bases and J by 5 bases, with 18 bases left in between. CDR3 DNA sequence: TGTGCCAGCAGCGGGGGCGGAGCTATTATACACGAGCAGTACTTC. This codes for CASSGGGAIIHEQYF.

The V call is TRBV5-8, the J call TRBJ2-5, with D maybe TRBD2 (7 bases). The CDR3 has 16 residues. V was cut by 5 bases and J by 4 bases, with 21 bases left in between. Germline assignment: CDR1 SGHTS and CDR2 YDEGEE. The DNA of the CDR3 is TGTGCCAGCAGTCAATACCGGGGGGCGTCGGTAGAGACCCAGTACTTC. Residues: CASSQYRGASVETQYF.

The chain employs TRBV9 and TRBJ2-1; D unresolved. Trimming left V 0 bases short and J 6 bases short, with 10 bases between. This CDR3 comprises 14 residues. Germline assignment: CDR1 SGDLS and CDR2 YYNGEE. This chain's CDR3 is CASSVVGCCNEQFF. The DNA for the CDR3 is TGTGCCAGCAGCGTAGTCGGTTGTTGCAATGAGCAGTTCTTC.

On this clone itself: At one of its ends the junction is not consistent with the germline gene, which may arise from a read error. V and J are TRBV7-7 and TRBJ2-1, with 9 bases that match TRBD1. In germline, CDR1 is SSHAT, CDR2 FNYEAQ (reference sequence). The CDR3 consists of 16 residues. The CDR3 DNA follows: TGTGCTAGCAGCTCCAGCCTCGGACAGGGGCGCAATGAGCAGTTCTTC. This encodes CASSSSLGQGRNEQFF.

The CDR3 reads CASASGSLSDTQYF. The CDR3 nucleotides are TGTGCCAGTGCTAGCGGGAGTTTGTCAGATACGCAGTATTTT. The gene calls are TRBV6-4 and TRBJ2-3; 10 bases are shared with TRBD2. V dropped 9 bases and J dropped 4; count of bases not matched to a gene: 7. Germline V gene data show CDR1 as MRHNA and CDR2 as SNTAGT. CDR3 length: 14 amino acids.

This rearrangement joins TRBV5-5 to TRBJ1-6; 7 nucleotides align to TRBD1. V was pared by 7 bases and J by 6 bases, with 7 bases of the junction left unmatched. Germline-derived CDR1 and CDR2 are SGHKS and YYEKEE (reference sequence). The CDR3 sequence is 14 residues long. In nucleotides, the CDR3 is TGTGCCAGCTGCTCGGACAGGTTTAATTCACCCCTCCACTTT. Its translation: CASCSDRFNSPLHF.

V and J are TRBV11-2 and TRBJ2-3; 7 positions agree with TRBD2. The J segment lost 2 bases and the V segment lost 5 bases, leaving 10 bases of the junction unmatched. Per the germline V gene, CDR1 is SGHAT and CDR2 is FQNNGV. The CDR3 has 16 amino acids. CDR3 protein: CASSLGLTLNTDTQYF. The CDR3 nucleotides are TGTGCCAGCAGCCTGGGACTAACACTAAACACAGATACGCAGTATTTT.

This clone was counted once. A read error may produce the germline difference seen at one junction end. V and J are TRBV7-9 and TRBJ2-7; a possible D gene is TRBD2 (5 bases). Germline V gives CDR1 SEHNR, CDR2 FQNEAQ (reference sequence). The CDR3 is 16 residues long. In nucleotides, the CDR3 is TGTTCCAGCAGCTTTCGAGTAGCGCGGAGCTCCTACGAGCAGTACTTC. Translated: CSSSFRVARSSYEQYF.

This clone has just one count. The chain joins TRBV6-5 to TRBJ1-1; 7 positions agree with TRBD1. CDR1 and CDR2 from the germline V gene are MNHEY and SVGAGI. V was pared by 8 bases and J by 3 bases, with 6 bases of the junction left unmatched. The CDR3 has 13 residues. DNA for the CDR3: TGTGCCAGCCGGGAACAGGGGTACACTGAAGCTTTCTTT. It translates to CASREQGYTEAFF.

The V call is TRBV28, the J call TRBJ1-5, with no clear D. The CDR3 spans 13 residues. Germline V gives CDR1 MDHEN, CDR2 SYDVKM. The V gene lost 8 bases and the J gene lost 8 bases, with 16 bases spanning the gap. The CDR3 bases are TGTGCCAGCGGGCCGGGGAGTCCGGAGCCCCAGCATTTT. Translation: CASGPGSPEPQHF.

There are a few counts of this clone. The chain recombines TRBV12-2 with TRBJ2-7; the D segment call TRBD1 is taken from the table without a DNA check. TRBV12-2 is reported as a pseudogene. The CDR3 sequence is 14 residues long. The CDR3 region is CASPGTGLSYEQYF. The CDR3 coding sequence is TGTGCATCACCCGGGACAGGGCTCTCCTACGAGCAGTACTTC.

As regards this clone: The same CDR3 also results from other DNA sequences found in this sample. The chain recombines TRBV19 with TRBJ2-7, with 9 bases that match TRBD2. The CDR3 has 16 residues. The V segment lost 3 bases and the J segment 0 bases; nucleotides outside the gene matches: 6. The germline CDR1 and CDR2 sequences are LNHDA and SQIVND (reference sequence). CDR3 region: CASSISGTSSSYEQYF. As DNA, the CDR3 is TGTGCCAGTAGTATCTCCGGGACTAGCAGCTCCTACGAGCAGTACTTC.

CDR3 DNA sequence: TGTGCCAGCAGTGGGGACAGGGTGGACCAGCCCCAGCATTTT. This gives the protein CASSGDRVDQPQHF. The chain joins TRBV2 to TRBJ1-5, with TRBD1 matching 9 bases. The length of the CDR3 is 14 residues. V was clipped by 4 bases and J by 7 bases; unmatched bases: 5. CDR1 and CDR2 (germline): SNHLY, FYNNEI. Variable domain in full (rest from reference TRBV2 and TRBJ1-5): EPEVTQTPSHQVTQMGQEVILRCVPISNHLYFYWYRQILGQKVEFLVSFYNNEISEKSEIFDDQFSVERPDGSNFTLKIRSTKLEDSAMYFCASSGDRVDQPQHFGDGTRLSIL.

This chain connects TRBV7-2 to TRBJ1-2; weak D call: TRBD1 (5 bases). Trimming stripped 3 bases from V and 4 bases from J, with 12 bases between. This CDR3 is 14 amino acids long. Looked up from germline, CDR1 is SGHTA and CDR2 is FQGNSA. This CDR3 reads CASSFTGTLYGYTF. CDR3 sequence (DNA): TGTGCCAGCAGCTTCACCGGGACTCTCTATGGCTACACCTTC.

The chain carries TRBV5-1 and TRBJ1-2, with D perhaps TRBD1 (5 bases). Deletions cut 2 bases from V and 6 bases from J, with 14 bases between. The CDR3 is 14 residues long. Germline values: CDR1 SGHRS, CDR2 YFSETQ. In nucleotides, the CDR3 is TGCGCCAGCAGCTTCCCGGGTCCGGGGGATGGCTACACCTTC. It codes for CASSFPGPGDGYTF.

V usage is TRBV7-2 and J usage is TRBJ2-2, with 8 nucleotides matching TRBD2. J lost 5 bases, V lost 3 bases, and 11 bases had no gene match. Germline V gives CDR1 SGHTA, CDR2 FQGNSA. The CDR3 runs 17 residues. In DNA form, the CDR3 reads TGTGCCAGCAGCTTTCCCCGCGGTCAGCGGGGGACCGGGGAGCTGTTTTTT. Translating gives CASSFPRGQRGTGELFF.

This clone was detected a few times. The chain has TRBV18 and TRBJ2-2; tentative D call: TRBD2 (5 bases). The V gene lost 1 base and the J gene lost 5 bases, with 14 bases spanning the gap. CDR3 length: 16 amino acids. The germline V gene has CDR1 KGHSH and CDR2 LQKENI. The CDR3 DNA reads as TGTGCCAGCTCACCACTTGGACTGACCGATACCGGGGAGCTGTTTTTT. Translation gives CASSPLGLTDTGELFF.